Listed below are T cell receptor beta chains from one sample, sequenced in a study of T cells in Graves' hyperthyroidism and ophthalmopathy. TCRdb re-called the multiplex PCR reads with MiXCR, one entry per CDR3 protein. Seen here are under 700,000 distinct CDR3 sequences, 16% observed once, and the top ten hold 15% to 20%. The sample was blood. The receptors originated from a woman aged 18-29 years with Graves' hyperthyroidism. CDR3s include the opening cysteine and the closing phenylalanine or tryptophan. A D gene is named only where the DNA matches it firmly. Clone size is given for some rows only: seen once, a few or many times, or a class if the clone is expanded.

size	length	V	J	D	CDR3	DNA
few	16	TRBV4-1	TRBJ2-7	TRBD1	CASSQGGRGRTYEQYF	TGCGCCAGCAGCCAAGGGGGAAGGGGGCGAACCTACGAGCAGTACTTC
many	13	TRBV7-3	TRBJ1-2	TRBD1	CASSLDREDGYTF	TGTGCCAGCAGCCTCGACAGGGAGGATGGCTACACCTTC
.	16	TRBV7-9	TRBJ2-3	.	CASSLALASPTDTQYF	TGTGCCAGCAGCTTAGCCCTAGCGTCACCAACAGATACGCAGTATTTT
.	17	TRBV12-3/TRBV12-4	TRBJ1-5	.	CASSLRAQVNSNQPQHF	TGTGCCAGCAGTTTAAGGGCCCAGGTCAATAGCAATCAGCCCCAGCATTTT
few	19	TRBV18	TRBJ1-2	.	CASSPARARGRLTNYGYTF	TGTGCCAGCTCCCCGGCGCGGGCCAGGGGCCGTCTAACTAACTATGGCTACACCTTC
.	14	TRBV10-3	TRBJ1-4	.	CAISDDFPDEKLFF	TGTGCCATCAGCGATGACTTCCCTGATGAAAAACTGTTTTTT
many	16	TRBV15	TRBJ1-1	.	CATSRDLGVMNTEAFF	TGTGCCACCAGCAGAGATCTGGGGGTCATGAACACTGAAGCTTTCTTT
once	14	TRBV5-1	TRBJ1-3	TRBD1	CASSFSGGRDTIYF	TGCGCCAGCAGCTTCTCAGGGGGCCGGGACACCATATATTTT
many	15	TRBV28	TRBJ2-7	TRBD1	CASRTVRDRSYEQYF	TGTGCCAGCAGGACAGTCCGGGACAGATCCTACGAGCAGTACTTC
few	16	TRBV4-2	TRBJ1-5	.	CASSQDIRSGNQPQHF	TGTGCCAGCAGCCAAGATATTAGGTCCGGAAACCAGCCCCAGCATTTT
.	14	TRBV12-3/TRBV12-4	TRBJ1-2	TRBD1	CVSRLGTGSYGYTF	TGTGTCAGCAGACTAGGGACAGGGAGTTATGGCTACACCTTC
few	13	TRBV29-1	TRBJ1-1	.	CSVDDGDNTEAFF	TGCAGCGTTGATGACGGGGATAACACTGAAGCTTTCTTT
.	12	TRBV12-3/TRBV12-4	TRBJ1-1	.	CASQFYSTEAFF	TGTGCCAGCCAGTTTTATAGCACTGAAGCTTTCTTT
many	13	TRBV2	TRBJ1-3	.	CASSDREGNTIYF	TGTGCCAGCAGTGACAGGGAAGGAAACACCATATATTTT
many	13	TRBV20-1	TRBJ2-7	TRBD1	CSARGQGGYEQYF	TGCAGTGCTAGGGGACAGGGAGGCTACGAGCAGTACTTC
.	15	TRBV6-4	TRBJ2-1	TRBD2	CASSDSSGIANEQFF	TGTGCCAGCAGTGACAGTAGCGGGATAGCAAATGAGCAGTTCTTC
many	15	TRBV7-9	TRBJ2-1	.	CASSSMPLRTGEQFF	TGTGCCAGCAGCTCAATGCCCCTCCGAACAGGAGAGCAGTTCTTC
.	12	TRBV6-5	TRBJ2-1	.	CASSYLFNEQFF	TGTGCCAGCAGTTACCTCTTCAATGAGCAGTTCTTC
.	16	TRBV7-2	TRBJ2-6	.	CASSQLHSSGANVLTF	TGTGCCAGCAGCCAATTACACAGCTCTGGGGCCAACGTCCTGACTTTC
few	17	TRBV5-1	TRBJ2-1	TRBD2	CASSLGGPRASGWLEFF	TGCGCCAGCAGCTTGGGTGGGCCCCGGGCTAGCGGGTGGTTAGAGTTCTTC
many	13	TRBV11-2	TRBJ2-5	.	CASSRSDQETQYF	TGTGCCAGCAGCCGCAGTGACCAAGAGACCCAGTACTTC
many	15	TRBV11-2	TRBJ2-7	.	CASSSTLGNSYEQYF	TGTGCCAGCAGCTCCACACTGGGGAATTCCTACGAGCAGTACTTC
few	15	TRBV6-1	TRBJ1-4	TRBD1	CASSRPTGTNEKLFF	TGTGCCAGCAGCCGACCGACAGGGACTAATGAAAAACTGTTTTTT
many	14	TRBV11-2	TRBJ2-3	.	CASSLVDFTDTQYF	TGTGCCAGCAGCTTAGTTGACTTCACAGATACGCAGTATTTT
.	15	TRBV2	TRBJ2-5	.	CASKSQAGYQETQYF	TGTGCCAGCAAGTCACAGGCGGGGTACCAAGAGACCCAGTACTTC
.	16	TRBV7-9	TRBJ2-1	.	CASSSPGEMTYNEQFF	TGTGCCAGCAGCTCCCCAGGGGAAATGACCTACAATGAGCAGTTCTTC
.	16	TRBV5-1	TRBJ2-7	TRBD1	CASSLGGGHSPYEQYF	TGCGCCAGCAGCTTGGGAGGGGGCCATTCTCCCTACGAGCAGTACTTC
.	15	TRBV28	TRBJ2-1	.	CASSPLERALNEQFF	TGTGCCAGCAGTCCCTTGGAGCGGGCCCTCAATGAGCAGTTCTTC
.	14	TRBV19	TRBJ1-1	.	CASSTDTNGAEAFF	TGTGCCAGTAGTACAGACACAAATGGGGCTGAAGCTTTCTTT
few	17	TRBV20-1	TRBJ2-1	TRBD2	CSARSRTWSSGRAEQFF	TGCAGTGCTAGGAGTCGTACTTGGTCTAGCGGGAGGGCTGAGCAGTTCTTC
few	13	TRBV27	TRBJ2-7	.	CASADPPPYEQYF	TGTGCCAGTGCGGACCCACCCCCCTACGAGCAGTACTTC
.	15	TRBV3-1	TRBJ1-5	.	CASSQGASSNQPQHF	TGTGCCAGCAGCCAAGGGGCAAGTAGCAATCAGCCCCAGCATTTT
many	14	TRBV7-6	TRBJ1-6	.	CASSPGPENSPLHF	TGTGCCAGCAGCCCCGGACCAGAGAATTCACCCCTCCACTTT
few	13	TRBV6-2/TRBV6-3	TRBJ2-7	.	CASTYVGSDEQYF	TGTGCCAGCACGTATGTCGGGAGCGACGAGCAGTACTTC
.	15	TRBV7-9	TRBJ1-2	.	CASSLGAGTNYGYTF	TGTGCCAGCAGCTTAGGGGCAGGAACTAACTATGGCTACACCTTC
few	17	TRBV6-1	TRBJ2-1	TRBD2	CASSTNPGLAVWNEQFF	TGTGCCAGCAGCACCAACCCGGGACTAGCGGTTTGGAATGAGCAGTTCTTC
few	14	TRBV19	TRBJ1-2	TRBD1	CASMSRGQSVGYTF	TGTGCCAGTATGAGCAGGGGGCAATCTGTTGGCTACACCTTC
many	15	TRBV7-9	TRBJ2-3	.	CASSYGRQRTDTQYF	TGTGCCAGCAGCTACGGACGCCAACGCACAGATACGCAGTATTTT
.	15	TRBV9	TRBJ1-2	.	CASSVSGAQAFGYTF	TGTGCCAGCAGCGTGTCAGGGGCTCAGGCTTTTGGCTACACCTTC
.	12	TRBV29-1	TRBJ2-1	.	CSVGTFYNEQFF	TGCAGCGTCGGGACTTTCTACAATGAGCAGTTCTTC